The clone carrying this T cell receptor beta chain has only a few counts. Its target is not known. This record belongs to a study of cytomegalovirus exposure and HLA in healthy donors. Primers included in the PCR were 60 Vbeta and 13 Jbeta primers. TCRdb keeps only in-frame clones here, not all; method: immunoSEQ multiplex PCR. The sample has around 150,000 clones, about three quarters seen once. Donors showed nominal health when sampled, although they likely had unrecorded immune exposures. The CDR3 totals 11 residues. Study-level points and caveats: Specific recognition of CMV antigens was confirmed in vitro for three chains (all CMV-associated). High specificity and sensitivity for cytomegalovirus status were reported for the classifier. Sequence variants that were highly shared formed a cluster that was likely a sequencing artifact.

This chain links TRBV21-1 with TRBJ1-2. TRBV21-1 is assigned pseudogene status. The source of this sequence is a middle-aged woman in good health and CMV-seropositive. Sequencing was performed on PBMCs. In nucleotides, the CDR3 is TGTGCCAGCAGCCCCGGGAGGGGCTACACCTTC. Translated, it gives CASSPGRGYTF.